This T cell receptor beta chain is drawn from a study of beta chain features in type 1 diabetes. The V gene end was trimmed by 1 base and the J gene end by 0 bases; junction bases not matched to a gene: 7. Looked up from germline, CDR1 is LGHNA and CDR2 is YNFKEQ. CDR3 length: 17 residues. Broader study findings: Among patients, naive, central memory and Treg TCRB repertoires appeared more similar than among healthy donors. More deletions and fewer insertions at VDJ junctions were seen in type 1 diabetes patients.

Worth noting for this clone: Its antigen remains unidentified.

Investigators reverse transcribed all isolated RNA, so they sequenced expressed TCRB transcripts. TCRdb's copy holds only in-frame clones and misses some; the assay was immunoSEQ multiplex PCR. The table lists fewer than 350,000 clones, approximately 8% of them singletons. Sequenced: central memory CD4+ T cells from blood. The chain has TRBV4-2 and TRBJ2-3, with 7 bases fitting TRBD2. The sequence was collected from a woman aged 18 to 35 in good health. The CDR3 bases are TGTGCCAGCAGCCAAGCAGAGACGGGGGGAAGCACAGATACGCAGTATTTT. This translates into CASSQAETGGSTDTQYF.